The 3 T cell receptor beta chains in this list originate from one sample, sequenced in a study of cytomegalovirus exposure and HLA in healthy donors. The primer mix had 60 Vbeta and 13 Jbeta primers. Profiling relied on immunoSEQ multiplex PCR, and the TCRdb table lists in-frame clones only, not all of them. This table holds approximately 170,000 clones, roughly 83% found once. Sequencing was carried out using PBMCs. The source of these receptors is a boy between 2 and 10 years old in good health and CMV-seronegative.

V usage is TRBV6-5 and J usage is TRBJ2-5; TRBD2 matches 8 bases. Germline lookup yields CDR1 MNHEY and CDR2 SVGAGI. The CDR3 is 13 amino acids. The V segment lost 8 bases and the J segment 4 bases; nucleotides outside the gene matches: 6. DNA of the CDR3: TGTGCCAGCTCCGCGGGGGGCCTAGAGACCCAGTACTTC. Its translation is CASSAGGLETQYF.

This clone was detected only once. This chain links TRBV18 with TRBJ1-1; the D gene is possibly TRBD1 (5 bases). With 4 bases removed from V and 4 bases from J, the gap between germline ends came to 13 bases. This CDR3 contains 14 residues. The germline CDR1 and CDR2 sequences are KGHSH and LQKENI. The CDR3 loop reads CASSLLGGTTEAFF. For the CDR3, the DNA is TGTGCCAGCTCACTGCTGGGGGGGACCACTGAAGCTTTCTTT.

The J gene is TRBJ1-4, the V gene TRBV25-1; TRBD1 matches at 9 bases. CDR3 length equals 12 residues. Looked up from germline, CDR1 is MGHDK and CDR2 is SYGVNS. The CDR3 protein is CASTGGGEKLFF. The DNA of the CDR3 is TGTGCTTCGACAGGGGGTGGCGAAAAACTGTTTTTT.